This TCR beta chain was recorded in a study of T-cell reconstitution after alpha-beta-depleted transplantation in children. The sample holds many counts of this clonotype. This sample's TCRbeta library carried unique molecular identifier barcodes. TCRdb recomputed calls from the PCR reads with MiXCR, one row per CDR3 protein. The sample carries 250,000 to 350,000 distinct CDR3 sequences, approximately 9.8% recorded once. V lost 0 bases and J lost 0, with 11 bases in between. Looked up from germline, CDR1 is SGDLS and CDR2 is YYNGEE. The CDR3 runs to 16 residues. V usage is TRBV9 and J usage is TRBJ2-3; D uncertain. The material sequenced was PBMCs from the stem cell graft donor, taken from the stem cell graft. This receptor was obtained from a human donor who donated a stem cell graft to a child with SCID. This CDR3 is CASSVGSSLSTDTQYF. The CDR3 DNA sequence: TGTGCCAGCAGCGTAGGGAGCTCCCTTAGCACAGATACGCAGTATTTT.